This T cell receptor (beta chain) was found in a study of shared clonotypes between healthy human individuals. At the level of the study: The donor group consisted of two women and three men, aged 18 to 49.

Naive-designated CD8 cells lacked CD45RO, were positively enriched for CCR7, and omitted terminally differentiated effector memory CD45RA+ cells. Nashville, Tennessee was home to all donors, each a Caucasian adult. Sequencing was at deep level. Sequencing used immunoSEQ multiplex PCR; TCRdb keeps in-frame clones, though not all of them. The data hold roughly 1,800,000 clones, with approximately 95% observed a single time. Findings and limits, study-wide: Clonotypes shared by all four donors outscored non-shared clonotypes in generation probability.

As for this clone: Its antigen remains unidentified.

Sequenced: naive CD8+ T cells sorted from blood. The clonotype was recovered from a young man in good health.

CDR3 region: CASIRQGRHTEAFF. The DNA of the CDR3 is TGTGCCAGCATCCGACAGGGCCGTCACACTGAAGCTTTCTTT. J is TRBJ1-1 and V is TRBV6-5; TRBD1 agrees at 7 bases. Germline V gives CDR1 MNHEY, CDR2 SVGAGI. J lost 3 bases, V lost 7 bases, and 8 bases had no gene match. The CDR3 totals 14 residues.